A single sample gave rise to the 23 T cell receptor beta chains below, sequenced in a study of T cell responses to AZD1222 COVID-19 vaccine. TCRdb's table, derived via immunoSEQ multiplex PCR, lists solely in-frame clones and lacks some. This table holds tens of thousands of clones, 85% to 90% found once. Source: peripheral blood, taken 28 days after the second AZD1222 dose. Receptors were obtained from an adult who received the AZD1222 COVID-19 vaccine.

V and J are TRBV5-4 and TRBJ2-1; the D gene is possibly TRBD2 (5 bases). The germline CDR1 and CDR2 sequences are SGHNT and YYREEE (reference sequence). Trimming took off 4 bases at V and 1 base at J, with 12 bases between the two ends. The CDR3 spans 15 residues. CDR3 region: CASSGEGWSYNEQFF. The CDR3 DNA is TGTGCCAGCAGCGGAGAGGGCTGGTCCTACAATGAGCAGTTCTTC. Together with reference TRBV5-4 and TRBJ2-1, the CDR3 gives the full variable domain: ETGVTQSPTHLIKTRGQQVTLRCSSQSGHNTVSWYQQALGQGPQFIFQYYREEENGRGNFPPRFSGLQFPNYSSELNVNALELDDSALYLCASSGEGWSYNEQFFGPGTRLTVL.

This chain connects TRBV14 to TRBJ2-5; 7 bases line up with TRBD1. There are 13 residues in the CDR3. V gave up 4 bases and J gave up 5 bases; unmatched junction bases: 4. CDR1 is SGHDN and CDR2 is FVKESK in the germline V gene. CDR3 coding DNA: TGTGCCAGCAGCCGACAGGGTCGGGAGACCCAGTACTTC. Protein: CASSRQGRETQYF.

The rearrangement joins TRBV30 to TRBJ1-2; D is uncertain. Trimming cost V 1 base and J 4 bases, with 19 bases left between them. This CDR3 comprises 16 residues. The germline V gene encodes CDR1 GTSNPN and CDR2 SVGIG (reference sequence). CDR3 residues: CAWSDRKGPIAYGYTF. For the CDR3, the DNA is TGTGCCTGGAGTGATAGGAAGGGCCCGATCGCCTATGGCTACACCTTC.

The chain couples TRBV9 to TRBJ2-1; the match to TRBD2 covers 8 bases. This CDR3 is 14 amino acids long. V shed 3 bases and J 7 bases; nucleotides not matched to a gene: 6. CDR1 is SGDLS and CDR2 is YYNGEE in the germline V gene. The CDR3 bases are TGTGCCAGCAGCGACGGGGGGGCACTGAATGAGCAGTTCTTC. It codes for CASSDGGALNEQFF.

CDR3 nucleotides: TGTGCCAGCAGCCAAGTCCCAGGGGAGGGTGGCTACACCTTC. Its protein is CASSQVPGEGGYTF. The chain carries TRBV3-1 (or the pseudogene TRBV3-2) and TRBJ1-2; D may be TRBD1 (6 bases). Germline CDR1 and CDR2: LGHDT and YNNKEL (reference sequence). Trimming pared 1 base from V and 7 bases from J, leaving 13 bases between. The CDR3 spans 14 residues.

The chain has TRBV5-1 and TRBJ2-3; TRBD2 agrees at 8 bases. Germline V gene sequence: CDR1 SGHRS, CDR2 YFSETQ. V shed 3 bases, J shed 4 bases, and the junction held 13 bases outside the gene matches. There are 17 residues in the CDR3. CDR3 in amino acids: CASSWTRAAGGSDTQYF. The CDR3, as DNA: TGCGCCAGCAGCTGGACGCGTGCGGCGGGGGGATCAGATACGCAGTATTTT. The full variable domain, in which reference TRBV5-1 and TRBJ2-3 provide the parts outside the CDR3, is KAGVTQTPRYLIKTRGQQVTLSCSPISGHRSVSWYQQTPGQGLQFLFEYFSETQRNKGNFPGRFSGRQFSNSRSEMNVSTLELGDSALYLCASSWTRAAGGSDTQYFGPGTRLTVL.

The rearrangement uses TRBV5-1 and TRBJ2-1; D uncertain. Trimming stripped 1 base from V and 6 bases from J, with 14 bases between. The germline CDR1 and CDR2 sequences are SGHRS and YFSETQ. This CDR3 is built from 15 residues. The CDR3 region is CASSLSPGWGNEQFF. DNA of the CDR3: TGCGCCAGCAGCTTGTCCCCAGGTTGGGGCAATGAGCAGTTCTTC.

The count of this clone is one. The chain employs TRBV6-2 or TRBV6-3 and TRBJ1-5, with no clear D. Trimming stripped 2 bases from V and 6 bases from J, with 17 bases between. The CDR3 consists of 16 residues. Germline lookup yields CDR1 MNHEY and CDR2 SVGEGT. Written as DNA, the CDR3 is TGTGCCAGCAGTTACGGATCAGGAACCCTATCTCAGCCCCAGCATTTT. Amino acid sequence: CASSYGSGTLSQPQHF.

The CDR3 DNA follows: TGTGCCAGCAGCCCACGGGGGTCTTACACTGAAGCTTTCTTT. Translated, it gives CASSPRGSYTEAFF. The chain uses TRBV6-5 and TRBJ1-1; possible D gene TRBD1, 5 bases. CDR1 and CDR2 (germline): MNHEY, SVGAGI. Trimming took off 6 bases at V and 3 bases at J, with 14 bases between the two ends. CDR3 length equals 14 residues.

The CDR3 sequence is CASSPRNLGSGNTEAFF. The CDR3 region has the DNA TGTGCCAGCTCACCTCGTAACCTGGGCAGTGGGAACACTGAAGCTTTCTTT. The V call is TRBV18, the J call TRBJ1-1; no reliable D call. The CDR3 sequence is 17 residues long. From germline, CDR1 is KGHSH and CDR2 LQKENI. The V gene lost 3 bases and the J gene lost 1 base, with 18 bases spanning the gap.

The CDR3 loop is CASSQQGALDNSPLHF. Here the CDR3 DNA reads TGTGCCAGCAGTCAACAGGGGGCCCTTGATAATTCACCCCTCCACTTT. The rearrangement uses TRBV27 and TRBJ1-6; TRBD1 agrees at 9 bases. V lost 5 bases to trimming and J lost 5 bases; unmatched junction nucleotides: 7. Germline V gene lookup returns CDR1 MNHEY and CDR2 SMNVEV (reference sequence). The CDR3 is made up of 16 amino acids.

V usage is TRBV7-2 and J usage is TRBJ2-3; D gene uncertain. V was clipped by 10 bases and J by 1 base, with 12 bases between them. CDR3 size: 13 residues. CDR1 is SGHTA, CDR2 FQGNSA, per germline. CDR3 coding DNA: TGTGCCACCTCTTTATCTCGCACAGATACGCAGTATTTT. As protein: CATSLSRTDTQYF.

This chain uses TRBV30 with TRBJ2-5, with D possibly being TRBD1 (6 bases). Trimming shortened V by 1 base and J by 2 bases, and 17 bases separated the two germline ends. This CDR3 is 16 amino acids long. The germline V gene encodes CDR1 GTSNPN and CDR2 SVGIG (reference sequence). The CDR3 reads CAWSAGQPPYQETQYF. CDR3 nucleotide sequence: TGTGCCTGGAGTGCCGGACAGCCGCCCTATCAAGAGACCCAGTACTTC.

The genes are TRBV24-1 and TRBJ2-1; a weak D match, TRBD2 (6 bases). V shed 9 bases and J shed 7 bases, with 21 bases lying between them. This CDR3 has 15 residues. Germline CDR1 KGHDR, CDR2 SFDVKD. The CDR3 protein is CATAAQGGGFNEQFF. Written as DNA, the CDR3 is TGTGCCACCGCTGCCCAGGGAGGTGGATTTAATGAGCAGTTCTTC.

The rearrangement joins TRBV1 to TRBJ1-6. TRBV1 is a pseudogene locus. The CDR3 extends over 14 amino acids. CDR3 in amino acids: CTSRCREGCSPLHF. CDR3 nucleotide sequence: TGCACCAGCAGGTGTAGGGAGGGGTGTTCACCCCTCCACTTT.

The genes are TRBV19 and TRBJ1-2; 9 nucleotides agree with TRBD1. The germline V gene has CDR1 LNHDA and CDR2 SQIVND (reference sequence). J lost 5 bases, V lost 5 bases, and 6 bases had no gene match. The CDR3 consists of 14 residues. The CDR3 DNA sequence: TGTGCCAGTAGTCCGGGACAGGGCCTTTATGGCTACACCTTC. Protein sequence: CASSPGQGLYGYTF. The variable domain in full, with the rest retrieved from reference TRBV19 and TRBJ1-2, is DGGITQSPKYLFRKEGQNVTLSCEQNLNHDAMYWYRQDPGQGLRLIYYSQIVNDFQKGDIAEGYSVSREKKESFPLTVTSAQKNPTAFYLCASSPGQGLYGYTFGSGTRLTVV.

The V gene is TRBV19, the J gene TRBJ1-2; D is possibly TRBD1 (6 bases). The CDR3 runs 16 residues. V was cut by 3 bases and J by 3 bases, with 17 bases left in between. Looked up from germline, CDR1 is LNHDA and CDR2 is SQIVND (reference sequence). The CDR3 region has the DNA TGTGCCAGTAGTATTGGTTCAGGGGAAGTTCACTATGGCTACACCTTC. Translation: CASSIGSGEVHYGYTF.

The V call is TRBV19, the J call TRBJ1-1, with TRBD1 as a possible D gene (6 bases). Germline V lookup: CDR1 LNHDA, CDR2 SQIVND (reference sequence). Trimming pared 3 bases from V and 1 base from J, leaving 12 bases between. The CDR3 is made up of 15 amino acids. The CDR3 is CASSMLGTSNTEAFF. In DNA, the CDR3 is TGTGCCAGTAGTATGTTAGGGACATCGAACACTGAAGCTTTCTTT.

The V call is TRBV7-9, the J call TRBJ2-3, with 11 bases identical to TRBD2. Germline loops: CDR1 SEHNR, CDR2 FQNEAQ (reference sequence). V trimming: 6 bases; J trimming: 0 bases; junction bases outside the gene matches: 2. The CDR3 loop spans 15 amino acids. The CDR3 bases are TGTGCCAGCAGGCTAGCGGGGGGTAGCACAGATACGCAGTATTTT. This sequence encodes CASRLAGGSTDTQYF. Filled out from reference TRBV7-9 and TRBJ2-3, the complete variable domain reads DTGVSQNPRHKITKRGQNVTFRCDPISEHNRLYWYRQTLGQGPEFLTYFQNEAQLEKSRLLSDRFSAERPKGSFSTLEIQRTEQGDSAMYLCASRLAGGSTDTQYFGPGTRLTVL.

The chain combines TRBV21-1 with TRBJ2-7; the listed D gene, TRBD2, was not tested against the DNA. TRBV21-1 counts as a pseudogene. The CDR3 totals 12 residues. CDR3 in DNA: TGTGCCAGCAGTGGGAGCTCCTACGAGCAGTACTTC. Translation gives CASSGSSYEQYF.

This chain connects TRBV6-5 to TRBJ1-1; D is possibly TRBD1 (6 bases). This CDR3 spans 14 amino acids. Trimming took off 8 bases at V and 3 bases at J, with 16 bases between the two ends. Germline CDR1 reads MNHEY; CDR2 reads SVGAGI. In DNA form, the CDR3 reads TGTGCCAGCTCTCGGGGGGGCCCGCACACTGAAGCTTTCTTT. Protein sequence: CASSRGGPHTEAFF.

V and J are TRBV11-2 and TRBJ2-7; 7 bases match TRBD2. Trimming took 5 bases from V and 2 from J; bases not matched to a gene: 12. Germline CDR1 and CDR2: SGHAT and FQNNGV. The CDR3 loop spans 16 amino acids. The CDR3 coding sequence is TGTGCCAGCAGCACTAACTGGGCGGGGGTAACCTACGAGCAGTACTTC. This sequence encodes CASSTNWAGVTYEQYF.

The chain has TRBV7-8 and TRBJ1-3; 7 bases align to TRBD1. Germline V CDR1 and CDR2: SGHVS, FQNEAQ. J was trimmed by 4 bases and V by 6 bases; bases with no gene match: 12. This CDR3 spans 16 amino acids. This CDR3 reads CASSTIPGTAGNTIYF. The CDR3 nucleotides read TGTGCCAGCAGTACAATTCCCGGGACAGCCGGAAACACCATATATTTT.